Each of the 27 T cell receptor beta chains below was sequenced from the same sample in a study of regulatory T cells in long-lasting Graves disease. With iRepertoire HTBI primers and Arm-PCR of CDR3 regions, TCR beta libraries were built. MiXCR was run by TCRdb on the multiplex PCR reads, yielding one entry per CDR3 protein. The repertoire holds fewer than 650,000 distinct CDR3 sequences, with roughly 15% as singletons. Time point indicated: newly diagnosed GD, antithyroid drugs for less than 3 months. Researchers made the TCR library from RNA that was extracted from PBMCs. The same data also contributed to another study, on T cells in Graves' hyperthyroidism and ophthalmopathy.

The sequencing used peripheral blood mononuclear cells (PBMCs), collected at new diagnosis, from a patient treated with antithyroid drugs. The source is a woman in her 30s with Graves disease.

On this clonotype: A read error may explain this, as a much larger clone is one base away. The chain recombines TRBV6-1 with TRBJ1-6; tentatively, D is TRBD1 (6 bases). Germline CDR1 reads MNHNS; CDR2 reads SASEGT. This CDR3 contains 16 residues. V was clipped by 6 bases and J by 10 bases, with 22 bases between them. This chain's CDR3 is CASRLTEDSSWSPLHF. The CDR3 coding sequence is TGTGCCAGCAGACTGACGGAGGACAGTTCATGGTCACCCCTCCACTTT.

This clonotype was counted only a few times. The chain employs TRBV28 and TRBJ2-7; D is undetermined. Trimming shortened V by 1 base and J by 0 bases, and 4 bases separated the two germline ends. The CDR3 totals 13 residues. The germline CDR1 and CDR2 sequences are MDHEN and SYDVKM. CDR3 loop: CASSLYISYEQYF. The CDR3, as DNA: TGTGCCAGCAGTTTATACATCTCCTACGAGCAGTACTTC.

This clonotype was found a few times. V gene TRBV28 combines with J gene TRBJ1-2; possible D gene TRBD1, 5 bases. The CDR3 loop spans 15 amino acids. The V and J ends lost 2 bases and 4 bases respectively, with 14 bases between them. Germline CDR1 and CDR2: MDHEN and SYDVKM. The CDR3 bases are TGTGCCAGCAGTTTAGGGGGAGCGGGGGGCTATGGCTACACCTTC. The encoded protein is CASSLGGAGGYGYTF.

This clonotype was counted ten times or more. CDR3 sequence: CASSLDSETQYF. CDR3 sequence (DNA): TGTGCCAGCAGTCTAGATTCAGAGACCCAGTACTTC. The rearrangement uses TRBV11-1 and TRBJ2-5; no firm D call. Germline V gene lookup returns CDR1 SGHAT and CDR2 FQDESV (reference sequence). This CDR3 comprises 12 residues. Between the trimmed V and J ends, which lost 6 bases and 4 bases, there was a span of 9 bases.

To note about this clonotype: A read error may produce the germline difference seen at one junction end. The genes are TRBV5-6 and TRBJ2-3; no definite D call. The DNA end is more similar to TRBJ1-1, so the J call may be wrong. The germline V gene has CDR1 SGHDT and CDR2 YYEEEE. This CDR3 has 12 residues. CDR3 amino acids: CANSHAHTEAFF. In nucleotides, the CDR3 is TGTGCCAACAGCCATGCTCATACCGAAGCTTTCTTT.

This clonotype showed up many times. The chain has TRBV9 and TRBJ2-2; D may be TRBD2 (5 bases). The CDR3 loop spans 15 amino acids. Trimming pared 2 bases from V and 1 base from J, leaving 9 bases between. From germline, CDR1 is SGDLS and CDR2 YYNGEE. CDR3 DNA: TGTGCCAGCAGCGTTAGCGCGGGGAACACCGGGGAGCTGTTTTTT. Encoded protein: CASSVSAGNTGELFF.

This clonotype was counted ten times or more. In DNA form, the CDR3 reads TGTGCCAGCAGCGTTAACAGGGGGGCATCCTACAATGAGCAGTTCTTC. This sequence encodes CASSVNRGASYNEQFF. The chain is built from TRBV11-2 and TRBJ2-1; 8 bases map to TRBD1. Germline CDR1 is SGHAT and CDR2 is FQNNGV. CDR3 size: 16 residues. The junction had 7 bases not matched to a gene; V was cut back by 5 bases and J by 1 base.

This clonotype was recorded many times. The chain combines TRBV28 with TRBJ2-5; the D gene could be TRBD1 or TRBD2 (5 bases each). Trimming took 3 bases from V and 0 from J, leaving 11 bases between them. Germline V gene lookup returns CDR1 MDHEN and CDR2 SYDVKM. The CDR3 is made up of 15 amino acids. The CDR3 DNA is TGTGCCAGCAGTTTCTTTGGGGGTGACCAAGAGACCCAGTACTTC. Translation gives CASSFFGGDQETQYF.

This clonotype showed up many times. CDR3 sequence: CSASRGGNQPQHF. The DNA of the CDR3 is TGCAGTGCTAGTCGGGGGGGTAACCAGCCCCAGCATTTT. The chain uses TRBV20-1 and TRBJ1-5; D is possibly TRBD1 (5 bases). Trimming left V 3 bases short and J 7 bases short, with 13 bases between. The germline gives CDR1 DFQATT, CDR2 SNEGSKA (reference sequence). The CDR3 consists of 13 residues.

V usage is TRBV25-1 and J usage is TRBJ2-1; 8 nucleotides agree with TRBD1. Per germline, CDR1 MGHDK and CDR2 SYGVNS. The length of the CDR3 is 13 residues. After removal of 7 bases from V and 5 bases from J, the junction contained 4 bases not matched to a gene. Here the CDR3 reads CASTGTGHNEQFF. As DNA, the CDR3 is TGTGCCAGCACTGGGACAGGCCACAATGAGCAGTTCTTC.

This clonotype was seen ten or more times. The rearrangement joins TRBV2 to TRBJ1-1; weak D call: TRBD1 (6 bases). Germline V gives CDR1 SNHLY, CDR2 FYNNEI. Trimming left V 6 bases short and J 5 bases short, with 19 bases between. The CDR3 totals 15 residues. The CDR3 loop is CASRGTGQGGTEAFF. DNA for the CDR3: TGTGCCAGCAGAGGAACGGGACAAGGAGGGACTGAAGCTTTCTTT.

This clonotype was counted ten times or more. The chain links TRBV5-1 to TRBJ2-7; D tentatively reads TRBD1 or TRBD2 (5 bases each). V was trimmed by 4 bases and J by 2 bases, leaving 16 bases between them. The germline V gene encodes CDR1 SGHRS and CDR2 YFSETQ. The CDR3 runs to 15 residues. This CDR3 is CASSLLVGGPYEQYF. The CDR3, as DNA: TGCGCCAGCAGCCTTTTGGTTGGGGGACCCTACGAGCAGTACTTC.

Comment on this clonotype: One base away lies a much larger clone, so this may be a sequencing read error. The rearrangement joins TRBV29-1 to TRBJ1-1; no reliable D call. The CDR3 spans 14 residues. Trimming took off 5 bases at V and 1 base at J, with 14 bases between the two ends. CDR1 is SQVTM and CDR2 is ANQGSEA in the germline V gene. Written as DNA, the CDR3 is TGCAGCGTTTACCTTCGGACCGGGAACACTGAAGCTTTCTTT. Translating gives CSVYLRTGNTEAFF.

The chain recombines TRBV7-9 with TRBJ2-5; D may correspond to TRBD1 or TRBD2 (6 bases each). The CDR3 is 16 residues long. Trimming took 3 bases from V and 5 from J, leaving 19 bases between them. CDR1 is SEHNR and CDR2 is FQNEAQ in the germline V gene (reference sequence). Here the CDR3 DNA reads TGTGCCAGCAGCTTCAGGTCGGGGGCGGGGTCCGAGACCCAGTACTTC. Protein: CASSFRSGAGSETQYF.

This clonotype came up many times. The chain is built from TRBV12-3 or TRBV12-4 and TRBJ1-1; D perhaps matches TRBD1 (6 bases). V was clipped by 6 bases and J by 5 bases, with 16 bases between them. The CDR3 runs 14 residues. CDR3 sequence: CASRSGGAGTEAFF. The DNA of the CDR3 is TGTGCCAGCAGATCGGGGGGGGCTGGGACTGAAGCTTTCTTT.

This clonotype was counted many times. This chain joins TRBV10-3 and TRBJ1-2; 8 bases are shared with TRBD1. CDR3 length: 12 residues. Germline V CDR1 and CDR2: ENHRY, SYGVKD. Unmatched junction bases numbered 9, after V lost 10 bases and J lost 8 bases. The CDR3 here is CATTPGGGGYTF. Written as DNA, the CDR3 is TGTGCCACCACACCAGGGGGCGGGGGCTACACCTTC.

The rearrangement joins TRBV9 to TRBJ2-1, with TRBD2 matching over 8 bases. Germline CDR1 is SGDLS and CDR2 is YYNGEE. The CDR3 is 15 amino acids. V shed 2 bases and J 8 bases; nucleotides not matched to a gene: 9. CDR3 in amino acids: CASSVSAGGLYEQFF. As DNA, the CDR3 is TGTGCCAGCAGCGTCAGCGCGGGAGGTCTGTATGAGCAGTTCTTC.

This clonotype was seen only a few times. The J gene is TRBJ1-6, the V gene TRBV28; D is unresolved. The V gene's germline CDR1 is MDHEN and CDR2 SYDVKM. Trimming took off 7 bases at V and 9 bases at J, with 7 bases between the two ends. There are 11 residues in the CDR3. Written as DNA, the CDR3 is TGTGCCAGCAAAGGAGTTTCACCCCTCCACTTT. It translates to CASKGVSPLHF.

This CDR3 reads CASSRGYDSPLHF. CDR3 nucleotides: TGTGCCAGCAGTCGAGGATACGATTCACCCCTCCACTTT. The chain couples TRBV6-1 to TRBJ1-6; no firm D call. The CDR3 sequence is 13 residues long. Trimming cost V 5 bases and J 8 bases, with 10 bases left between them. CDR1 and CDR2 from the germline V gene are MNHNS and SASEGT.

This clonotype was observed at least ten times. The chain carries TRBV28 and TRBJ1-5; no clear D gene. Trimming removed 1 base at V and 3 bases at J, with 13 bases between. This CDR3 comprises 16 residues. Germline CDR1 is MDHEN and CDR2 is SYDVKM. The CDR3, as DNA: TGTGCCAGCAGTTTATTGACGGGTTGGTACAATCAGCCCCAGCATTTT. Translation: CASSLLTGWYNQPQHF.

This clonotype has a count of ten or more. V and J are TRBV24-1 and TRBJ2-5, with D perhaps TRBD2 (6 bases). CDR3 length: 13 amino acids. From germline, CDR1 is KGHDR and CDR2 SFDVKD. Trimming took off 6 bases at V and 7 bases at J, with 14 bases between the two ends. The CDR3 protein is CATSPQAGGTQYF. The CDR3 region has the DNA TGTGCCACCAGTCCCCAAGCCGGGGGGACCCAGTACTTC.

In its sample, this clonotype was seen many times. The chain employs TRBV28 and TRBJ1-2; no clear D gene. Per germline, CDR1 MDHEN and CDR2 SYDVKM. CDR3 length equals 11 residues. Trimming stripped 8 bases from V and 4 bases from J, with 8 bases between. CDR3 sequence reads: CASSNLYGYTF. The CDR3 nucleotides are TGTGCCAGCTCCAATCTCTATGGCTACACCTTC.

The chain recombines TRBV3-1 with TRBJ2-7, with TRBD2 matching 8 bases. From germline, CDR1 is LGHDT and CDR2 YNNKEL (reference sequence). Unmatched junction bases numbered 6, after V lost 0 bases and J lost 2 bases. This CDR3 has 16 amino acids. The CDR3 sequence: CASSQDGRAAAYEQYF. The CDR3 bases are TGTGCCAGCAGCCAAGACGGGAGGGCCGCAGCCTACGAGCAGTACTTC.

The rearrangement joins TRBV30 to TRBJ1-1; a weak D match, TRBD1 (6 bases). V lost 7 bases and J lost 0, with 18 bases in between. In germline, CDR1 is GTSNPN, CDR2 SVGIG (reference sequence). This CDR3 comprises 15 residues. This CDR3 reads CALYRTDYMNTEAFF. The CDR3, as DNA: TGTGCCTTATATCGGACAGACTACATGAACACTGAAGCTTTCTTT.

This clonotype was detected ten times or more. The chain links TRBV12-3 or TRBV12-4 to TRBJ1-2; TRBD1 might be the D (5 bases). This CDR3 region has 14 residues. Deletions cut 8 bases from V and 4 bases from J, with 17 bases between. The chain's CDR3 is CASERAGISYGYTF. CDR3 in DNA: TGTGCCAGCGAACGCGCAGGGATATCCTATGGCTACACCTTC.

This clonotype was recorded a few times. V usage is TRBV9 and J usage is TRBJ2-4; tentative D call: TRBD2 (6 bases). Trimming left V 0 bases short and J 0 bases short, with 10 bases between. CDR1 and CDR2 from the germline V gene are SGDLS and YYNGEE. This CDR3 has 16 residues. The CDR3 nucleotides read TGTGCCAGCAGCGTAGTCGGGAGCTTAGCCAAAAACATTCAGTACTTC. This gives the protein CASSVVGSLAKNIQYF.

The V call is TRBV18, the J call TRBJ2-6, with 8 nucleotides matching TRBD1. Germline assignment: CDR1 KGHSH and CDR2 LQKENI. V shed 1 base, J shed 0 bases, and the junction held 2 bases outside the gene matches. This CDR3 has 17 amino acids. The CDR3: CASSPLTGGSGANVLTF. CDR3 bases: TGTGCCAGCTCACCACTCACAGGGGGCTCTGGGGCCAACGTCCTGACTTTC. Looking up the rest from reference TRBV18 and TRBJ2-6 gives the full variable domain: NAGVMQNPRHLVRRRGQEARLRCSPMKGHSHVYWYRQLPEEGLKFMVYLQKENIIDESGMPKERFSAEFPKEGPSILRIQQVVRGDSAAYFCASSPLTGGSGANVLTFGAGSRLTVL.